The rows below give T cell receptor beta chains drawn from one sample of a study of blood T cell repertoires in COVID-19. Libraries were prepared by immunoSEQ multiplex PCR; TCRdb keeps only in-frame clonotypes and omits some of them. The data hold around 130,000 clones, with around 87% observed a single time. Sequences were obtained from peripheral blood. The source is a human donor in a cohort sampled during active COVID-19. The CDR3 runs from the conserved cysteine through the conserved F or W. A D gene is named only where the DNA matches it firmly. Expanded clones are given a class, and other clones once, few, many or no size at all.

size: .
J: TRBJ2-1
V: TRBV20-1
D: .
DNA: TGCAGTGCTAGTATCCGGGACAAGCAACTCAATGAGCAGTTCTTC
CDR3: CSASIRDKQLNEQFF

size: .
J: TRBJ1-6
V: TRBV5-1
D: TRBD1
DNA: TGCGCCAGCAGCTTGGGACAGGGGGCCCTCTCCTATAATTCACCCCTCCACTTT
CDR3: CASSLGQGALSYNSPLHF

size: .
J: TRBJ1-5
V: TRBV28
D: .
DNA: TGTGCCAGCAGTTTACGCGGGGTTAGCAATCAGCCCCAGCATTTT
CDR3: CASSLRGVSNQPQHF

size: .
J: TRBJ1-2
V: TRBV19
D: TRBD1
DNA: TGTGCCAGTAGTATTCCGGGACAGGCCTTATACGGCGATGGCTACACCTTC
CDR3: CASSIPGQALYGDGYTF

size: .
J: TRBJ1-4
V: TRBV28
D: TRBD1
DNA: TGTGCCAGCACCTTTAGGGACAGGGAGATAAAACTGTTTTTT
CDR3: CASTFRDREIKLFF

size: .
J: TRBJ1-4
V: TRBV11-2
D: TRBD1
DNA: TGTGCCAGCAGCCGACAGGGGGCAGGGGGTGAAAAACTGTTTTTT
CDR3: CASSRQGAGGEKLFF

size: few
J: TRBJ2-7
V: TRBV10-1
D: .
DNA: TGCGCCAGCAGTGGGCCCGGGAGCTCCTACGAGCAGTACTTC
CDR3: CASSGPGSSYEQYF

size: .
J: TRBJ1-1
V: TRBV28
D: TRBD1
DNA: TGTGCCAGCAGTCCGGACAGGCCTGAAGCTTTCTTT
CDR3: CASSPDRPEAFF

size: .
J: TRBJ2-1
V: TRBV27
D: TRBD2
DNA: TGTGCCAGCAGCGCCTCCCGGCGGGAGTACAATGAGCAGTTCTTC
CDR3: CASSASRREYNEQFF

size: .
J: TRBJ2-2
V: TRBV9
D: TRBD1
DNA: TGTGCCAGCAGCCATCCGGGACAGGGGTCCCCCGGGGAGCTGTTTTTT
CDR3: CASSHPGQGSPGELFF

size: .
J: TRBJ2-1
V: TRBV7-9
D: TRBD2
DNA: TGTGCCAGCAGCTTAGTGGTAGCGGGGGGGCAATCTTATATCTTC
CDR3: CASSLVVAGGQSYIF

size: once
J: TRBJ2-1
V: TRBV27
D: TRBD2
DNA: TGTGCCAGCAGTCTCCGACAGGGACTAGCGGGGCTCGCCCAGTTCTTC
CDR3: CASSLRQGLAGLAQFF

size: .
J: TRBJ2-3
V: TRBV9
D: TRBD2
DNA: TGTGCCAGCAGCCCCCGACTAGCGGGAGCGGCAGATACGCAGTATTTT
CDR3: CASSPRLAGAADTQYF

size: .
J: TRBJ2-1
V: TRBV28
D: TRBD1
DNA: TGTGCCAGCAGTCCACCAGCAGGGGGCGCGTCCGATGAGCAGTTCTTC
CDR3: CASSPPAGGASDEQFF

size: .
J: TRBJ2-3
V: TRBV7-3
D: .
DNA: TGTGCCAGCTCGAGGGCATTCCAAGATACGCAGTATTTT
CDR3: CASSRAFQDTQYF

size: once
J: TRBJ2-1
V: TRBV7-2
D: TRBD2
DNA: TGTGCCAGCAGCTTAAGCGGGGCACCTCTTTCCTACAATGAGCAGTTCTTC
CDR3: CASSLSGAPLSYNEQFF

size: once
J: TRBJ2-7
V: TRBV28
D: TRBD2
DNA: TGTGCCAGCAGCCGCACCCGGGAGGGAATTTCCTACGAGCAGTACTTC
CDR3: CASSRTREGISYEQYF

size: once
J: TRBJ1-5
V: TRBV6-5
D: .
DNA: TGTGCCAGCAGCACCTCACAGTTATGGAATCAGCCCCAGCATTTT
CDR3: CASSTSQLWNQPQHF

size: .
J: TRBJ2-1
V: TRBV19
D: TRBD2
DNA: TGTGCCAGTAGTATAGTTTCTAGCGGGGGGGTTTACAATGAGCAGTTCTTC
CDR3: CASSIVSSGGVYNEQFF

size: few
J: TRBJ2-7
V: TRBV5-4
D: TRBD2
DNA: TGTGCCAGCAGCTCCAAGACTAGCGGGGCTTCCTACGAGCAGTACTTC
CDR3: CASSSKTSGASYEQYF

size: .
J: TRBJ2-5
V: TRBV6-2/TRBV6-3
D: .
DNA: TGTGCCAGCAGTTACCCGGTACGGGAGAAAGGGTGGGAGACCCAGTACTTC
CDR3: CASSYPVREKGWETQYF

size: few
J: TRBJ1-6
V: TRBV15
D: .
DNA: TGTGCCACCAGCAGAGGGTCCGGGGTTTCATCACCCCTCCACTTT
CDR3: CATSRGSGVSSPLHF

size: .
J: TRBJ2-3
V: TRBV5-3
D: .
DNA: TGTGCCAGAAGCCCCGTCGAGCGTGGGGGGACAGATACGCAGTATTTT
CDR3: CARSPVERGGTDTQYF

size: .
J: TRBJ1-2
V: TRBV7-9
D: .
DNA: TGTGCCAGCAGCTACGGGCAGGGCATCATCTATGGCTACACCTTC
CDR3: CASSYGQGIIYGYTF

size: .
J: TRBJ2-7
V: TRBV7-9
D: TRBD2
DNA: TGTGCCAGCAGCTTCCAAGCGGGGGACCTCTACGAGCAGTACTTC
CDR3: CASSFQAGDLYEQYF

size: few
J: TRBJ2-7
V: TRBV3-1/TRBV3-2
D: TRBD2
DNA: TGTGCCAGCAGCCAATCGGGACTAAAAACCCGCGACGAGCAGTACTTC
CDR3: CASSQSGLKTRDEQYF

size: .
J: TRBJ2-5
V: TRBV5-1
D: TRBD2
DNA: TGCGCCAGCAGCTTGGCGTCAGCGGGAGGAGGAGAGACCCAGTACTTC
CDR3: CASSLASAGGGETQYF

size: .
J: TRBJ2-5
V: TRBV7-2
D: .
DNA: TGTGCCAGCAGCTCCCAGCCAGGTTCCCAAGAGACCCAGTACTTC
CDR3: CASSSQPGSQETQYF

size: .
J: TRBJ2-2
V: TRBV24-1
D: TRBD2
DNA: TGTGCCACCAGTGACGTGGCGGGAGGAATCACCGGGGAGCTGTTTTTT
CDR3: CATSDVAGGITGELFF

size: few
J: TRBJ1-4
V: TRBV6-1
D: .
DNA: TGTGCCAGCAGCTCCTGGGGGCCTAATGAAAAACTGTTTTTT
CDR3: CASSSWGPNEKLFF

size: .
J: TRBJ1-6
V: TRBV10-3
D: .
DNA: TGTGCCATCAAGGACACCTCCTATAATTCACCCCTCCACTTT
CDR3: CAIKDTSYNSPLHF

size: .
J: TRBJ1-3
V: TRBV28
D: .
DNA: TGTGCCAGCAGTTTCGAAGGGGCTGGAAACACCATATATTTT
CDR3: CASSFEGAGNTIYF

size: .
J: TRBJ2-1
V: TRBV5-1
D: TRBD1
DNA: TGCGCCAGCAGCCCCCAGGGGGACAATGAGCAGTTCTTC
CDR3: CASSPQGDNEQFF

size: few
J: TRBJ2-7
V: TRBV2
D: TRBD2
DNA: TGTGCCAGCAGTCCCGGACTAGCGGTTCGATACGAGCAGTACTTC
CDR3: CASSPGLAVRYEQYF

size: .
J: TRBJ2-7
V: TRBV2
D: .
DNA: TGTGCCAGCAGTGAAGCTTGGGGCGGGAACACCTACGAGCAGTACTTC
CDR3: CASSEAWGGNTYEQYF

size: .
J: TRBJ2-5
V: TRBV5-1
D: TRBD2
DNA: TGCGCCAGCAGCTTGTTGGCGGGGGGACAAGAGACCCAGTACTTC
CDR3: CASSLLAGGQETQYF

size: many
J: TRBJ2-2
V: TRBV7-9
D: TRBD2
DNA: TGTGCCAGCAGCTCGGGACTAGCGGCGATCACCGGGGAGCTGTTTTTT
CDR3: CASSSGLAAITGELFF

size: .
J: TRBJ1-2
V: TRBV30
D: .
DNA: TGTGCCTGGGGTGTAGGAGTCTATGGCTACACCTTC
CDR3: CAWGVGVYGYTF

size: .
J: TRBJ1-2
V: TRBV28
D: .
DNA: TGTGCCAGCAGTTTCCAGGATCCTGCCTATGGCTACACCTTC
CDR3: CASSFQDPAYGYTF

size: few
J: TRBJ2-7
V: TRBV3-1/TRBV3-2
D: .
DNA: TGTGCCAGCAGCCAATTTCCCCCTAGCGCCCTCAGAGAGCAGTACTTC
CDR3: CASSQFPPSALREQYF

size: .
J: TRBJ2-5
V: TRBV3-1/TRBV3-2
D: .
DNA: TGTGCCAGCAGCCGAGCTTTGGGGCGGGGCCAAGAGACCCAGTACTTC
CDR3: CASSRALGRGQETQYF

size: once
J: TRBJ2-7
V: TRBV30
D: .
DNA: TGTGCCTGGAGTGTACCGGGCAGAGGGATTTCCTACGAGCAGTACTTC
CDR3: CAWSVPGRGISYEQYF

size: .
J: TRBJ2-2
V: TRBV7-7
D: .
DNA: TGTGCTAGCAGCCACAGCGGGCAGAACACCGGGGAGCTGTTTTTT
CDR3: CASSHSGQNTGELFF

size: .
J: TRBJ2-5
V: TRBV19
D: .
DNA: TGTGCCAGTAGTATCAGAGGGGAGACCCAGTACTTC
CDR3: CASSIRGETQYF